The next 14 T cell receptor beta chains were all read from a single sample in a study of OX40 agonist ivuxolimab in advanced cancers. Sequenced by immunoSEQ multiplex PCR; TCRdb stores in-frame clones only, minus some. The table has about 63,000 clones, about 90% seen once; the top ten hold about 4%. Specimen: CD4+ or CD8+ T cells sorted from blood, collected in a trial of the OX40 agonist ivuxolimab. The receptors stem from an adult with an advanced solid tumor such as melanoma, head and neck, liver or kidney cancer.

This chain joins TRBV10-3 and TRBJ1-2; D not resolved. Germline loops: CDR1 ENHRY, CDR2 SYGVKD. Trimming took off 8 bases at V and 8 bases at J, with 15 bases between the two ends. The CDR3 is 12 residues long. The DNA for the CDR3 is TGTGCCATCTTATCCGGCGGCGACGGCTACACCTTC. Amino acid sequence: CAILSGGDGYTF.

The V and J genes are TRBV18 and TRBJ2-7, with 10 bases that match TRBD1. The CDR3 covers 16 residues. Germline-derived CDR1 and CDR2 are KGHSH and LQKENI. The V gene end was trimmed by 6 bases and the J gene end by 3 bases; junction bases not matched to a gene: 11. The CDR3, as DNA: TGTGCCAGCTCGCTACCGGGACAGGGGCCTGGCTACGAGCAGTACTTC. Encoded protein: CASSLPGQGPGYEQYF.

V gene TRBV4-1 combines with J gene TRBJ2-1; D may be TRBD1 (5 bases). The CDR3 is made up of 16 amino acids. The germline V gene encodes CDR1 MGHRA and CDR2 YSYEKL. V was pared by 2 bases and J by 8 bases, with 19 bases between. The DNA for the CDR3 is TGCGCCAGCAGCCAACAGGACGCAGGGTGGACGGATGAGCAGTTCTTC. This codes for CASSQQDAGWTDEQFF.

The CDR3 protein is CASSIQSTYNEQFF. The CDR3 DNA is TGTGCCAGTAGTATTCAGAGCACCTACAATGAGCAGTTCTTC. This chain uses TRBV19 with TRBJ2-1; D is ambiguous. Germline CDR1 is LNHDA and CDR2 is SQIVND (reference sequence). CDR3 size: 14 residues. V was pared by 3 bases and J by 2 bases, with 8 bases between.

The DNA for the CDR3 is TGTGCCAGCAGCCTGGGACAGGGTTACAGGTCACCCCTCCACTTT. Protein sequence: CASSLGQGYRSPLHF. V and J are TRBV6-5 and TRBJ1-6, with 9 bases fitting TRBD1. The germline V gene encodes CDR1 MNHEY and CDR2 SVGAGI. J gave up 10 bases and V 6 bases, and 10 bases lay outside the gene matches. This CDR3 has 15 amino acids.

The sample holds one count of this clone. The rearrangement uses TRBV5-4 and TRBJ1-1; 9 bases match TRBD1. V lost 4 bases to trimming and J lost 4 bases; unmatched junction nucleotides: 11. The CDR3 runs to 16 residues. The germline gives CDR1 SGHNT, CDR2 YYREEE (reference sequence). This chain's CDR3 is CASSPSPGTGSTEAFF. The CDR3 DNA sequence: TGTGCCAGCAGCCCAAGTCCCGGGACAGGGAGCACTGAAGCTTTCTTT.

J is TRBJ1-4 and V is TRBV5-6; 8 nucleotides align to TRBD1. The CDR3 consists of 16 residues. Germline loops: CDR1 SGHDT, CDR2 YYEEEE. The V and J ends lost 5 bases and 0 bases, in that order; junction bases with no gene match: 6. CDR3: CASSRQGSATNEKLFF. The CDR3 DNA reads TGTGCCAGCAGTAGACAGGGGAGTGCAACTAATGAAAAACTGTTTTTT.

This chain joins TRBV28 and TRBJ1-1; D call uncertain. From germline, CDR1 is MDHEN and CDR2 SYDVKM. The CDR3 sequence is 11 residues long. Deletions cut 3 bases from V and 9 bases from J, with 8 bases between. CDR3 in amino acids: CASSFPPKAFF. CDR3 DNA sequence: TGTGCCAGCAGTTTCCCCCCAAAAGCTTTCTTT.

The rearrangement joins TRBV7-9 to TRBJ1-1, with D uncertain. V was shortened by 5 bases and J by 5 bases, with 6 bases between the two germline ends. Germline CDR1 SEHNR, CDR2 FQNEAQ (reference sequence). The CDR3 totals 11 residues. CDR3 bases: TGTGCCAGCAGCCCCGGGACTGAAGCTTTCTTT. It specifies CASSPGTEAFF.

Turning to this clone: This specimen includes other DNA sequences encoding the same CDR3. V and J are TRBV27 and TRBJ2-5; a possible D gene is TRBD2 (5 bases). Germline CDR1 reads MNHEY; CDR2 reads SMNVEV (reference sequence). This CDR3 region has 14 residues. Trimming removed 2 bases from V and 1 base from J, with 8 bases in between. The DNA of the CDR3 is TGTGCCAGCAGTTTAGTGGGGAGCCAAGAGACCCAGTACTTC. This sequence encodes CASSLVGSQETQYF.

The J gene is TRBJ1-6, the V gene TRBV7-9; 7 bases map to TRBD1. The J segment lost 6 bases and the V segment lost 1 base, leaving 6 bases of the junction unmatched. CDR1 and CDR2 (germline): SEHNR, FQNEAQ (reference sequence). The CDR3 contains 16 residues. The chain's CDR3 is CASSLVGGRVNSPLHF. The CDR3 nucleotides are TGTGCCAGCAGCTTAGTAGGGGGCCGCGTTAATTCACCCCTCCACTTT.

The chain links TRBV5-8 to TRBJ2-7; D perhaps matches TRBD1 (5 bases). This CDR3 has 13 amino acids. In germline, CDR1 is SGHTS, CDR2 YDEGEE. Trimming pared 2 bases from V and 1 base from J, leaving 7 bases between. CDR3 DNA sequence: TGTGCCAGCAGCTTTCAGGGTTCCTACGAGCAGTACGTC. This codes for CASSFQGSYEQYV.

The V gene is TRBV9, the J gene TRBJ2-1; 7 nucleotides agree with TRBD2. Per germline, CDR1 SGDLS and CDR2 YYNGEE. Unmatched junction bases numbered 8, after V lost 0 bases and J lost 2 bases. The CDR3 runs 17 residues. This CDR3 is CASSVDWAGETYNEQFF. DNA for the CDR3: TGTGCCAGCAGCGTAGATTGGGCGGGAGAGACCTACAATGAGCAGTTCTTC.

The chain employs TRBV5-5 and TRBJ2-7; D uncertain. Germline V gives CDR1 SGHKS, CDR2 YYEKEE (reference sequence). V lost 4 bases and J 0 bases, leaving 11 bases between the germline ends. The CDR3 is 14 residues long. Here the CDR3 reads CASSNSGHSYEQYF. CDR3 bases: TGTGCCAGCAGCAACTCGGGCCACTCCTACGAGCAGTACTTC. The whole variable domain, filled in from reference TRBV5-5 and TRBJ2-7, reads DAGVTQSPTHLIKTRGQQVTLRCSPISGHKSVSWYQQVLGQGPQFIFQYYEKEERGRGNFPDRFSARQFPNYSSELNVNALLLGDSALYLCASSNSGHSYEQYFGPGTRLTVT.